These 14 T cell receptor beta chains originate from one sample sequenced in a study. One entry per CDR3 protein results from TCRdb running MiXCR on the RT-PCR reads. The sample shows 650,000 to 800,000 distinct CDR3 sequences, 14% of them seen only once. The sequenced material came from memory CD4+ T cells from blood. The source of these receptors is a female donor in good health, serving as a healthy control.

The chain is built from TRBV7-2 and TRBJ2-7, with 11 bases aligning to TRBD1. With 7 bases clipped from V and 3 bases from J, the junction kept 11 bases outside the gene matches. There are 16 residues in the CDR3. Germline CDR1 SGHTA, CDR2 FQGNSA. The CDR3 sequence: CASIVQSGTGGYEQYF. The CDR3 region has the DNA TGTGCCAGCATCGTCCAATCCGGGACAGGGGGCTACGAGCAGTACTTC.

This clonotype was counted many times. This chain connects TRBV5-1 to TRBJ1-2, with unresolved D. Trimming removed 0 bases at V and 2 bases at J, with 8 bases between. The length of the CDR3 is 14 residues. Germline lookup yields CDR1 SGHRS and CDR2 YFSETQ. This CDR3 is CASSLDPGNYGYTF. CDR3 sequence (DNA): TGCGCCAGCAGCTTGGATCCGGGGAACTATGGCTACACCTTC.

This rearrangement joins TRBV27 to TRBJ1-1, with 7 bases aligning to TRBD1. CDR1 and CDR2 (germline): MNHEY, SMNVEV (reference sequence). Trimming took 2 bases from V and 5 from J; bases not matched to a gene: 8. There are 15 residues in the CDR3. The CDR3 is CASSLLGGAVTEAFF. CDR3 DNA sequence: TGTGCCAGCAGTTTACTAGGGGGCGCGGTAACTGAAGCTTTCTTT.

This clonotype has at least ten counts. For the CDR3, the DNA is TGCGCCAGCAGCCAAGAATTGGCTAGCGGGAGGGGAGAGACCCAGTACTTC. This encodes CASSQELASGRGETQYF. The gene calls are TRBV4-3 and TRBJ2-5; 12 bases line up with TRBD2. Looked up from germline, CDR1 is LGHNA and CDR2 is YSLEER. There are 17 residues in the CDR3. With V trimmed by 0 bases and J by 4 bases, 6 bases remained unmatched.

This clonotype turned up a few times. The chain recombines TRBV7-2 with TRBJ1-2; 7 bases line up with TRBD1. The CDR3 is 14 residues long. Germline loops: CDR1 SGHTA, CDR2 FQGNSA. V lost 5 bases and J lost 4; bases outside the gene matches: 7. CDR3 in amino acids: CASSPLGQSYGYTF. The CDR3 DNA reads as TGTGCCAGCAGCCCACTGGGACAGTCCTATGGCTACACCTTC.

About this clonotype itself: A much larger clone differs by one base, so this may be a read error. The chain employs TRBV29-1 and TRBJ2-5, with D uncertain. The V gene's germline CDR1 is SQVTM and CDR2 ANQGSEA. This CDR3 region has 15 residues. V was clipped by 3 bases and J by 5 bases, with 19 bases between them. CDR3 loop: CSVESPGGRHETQYF. The CDR3 bases are TGCAGCGTTGAGTCCCCAGGCGGTCGGCATGAGACCCAGTACTTC. Based on the CDR3 plus reference TRBV29-1 and TRBJ2-5, the full variable domain is SAVISQKPSRDICQRGTSLTIQCQVDSQVTMMFWYRQQPGQSLTLIATANQGSEATYESGFVIDKFPISRPNLTFSTLTVSNMSPEDSSIYLCSVESPGGRHETQYFGPGTRLLVL.

This clonotype was seen more than once but under ten times. The rearrangement links TRBV9 to TRBJ2-3, with TRBD1 matching 10 bases. Germline-derived CDR1 and CDR2 are SGDLS and YYNGEE. The CDR3 length is 15 residues. The V segment lost 2 bases and the J segment 1 base; nucleotides outside the gene matches: 1. The CDR3 reads CASSVGTGGTDTQYF. The CDR3 DNA follows: TGTGCCAGCAGCGTGGGGACAGGGGGCACAGATACGCAGTATTTT. Full variable domain (missing parts from reference TRBV9 and TRBJ2-3): DSGVTQTPKHLITATGQRVTLRCSPRSGDLSVYWYQQSLDQGLQFLIQYYNGEERAKGNILERFSAQQFPDLHSELNLSSLELGDSALYFCASSVGTGGTDTQYFGPGTRLTVL.

The rearrangement joins TRBV18 to TRBJ1-3; no reliable D call. Germline-derived CDR1 and CDR2 are KGHSH and LQKENI. Deletions cut 1 base from V and 0 bases from J, with 13 bases between. CDR3 length: 17 residues. CDR3 sequence (DNA): TGTGCCAGCTCACCACTTAGCCTTTCGGTCTCTGGAAACACCATATATTTT. It specifies CASSPLSLSVSGNTIYF.

This clonotype came up many times. V is TRBV7-2 and J is TRBJ2-3; 8 bases map to TRBD2. Looked up from germline, CDR1 is SGHTA and CDR2 is FQGNSA. The CDR3 consists of 16 residues. The trim removed 6 bases at V and 5 bases at J, leaving 13 bases unmatched. CDR3 sequence (DNA): TGTGCCAGCAGACTAAGGGCGGGAGGCGCGGGAGATACGCAGTATTTT. This codes for CASRLRAGGAGDTQYF.

This chain uses TRBV6-5 with TRBJ1-6; 7 bases agree with TRBD1. This CDR3 has 14 amino acids. V lost 6 bases to trimming and J lost 4 bases; unmatched junction nucleotides: 3. Germline V CDR1 and CDR2: MNHEY, SVGAGI. The CDR3 reads CASSRDRYNSPLHF. For the CDR3, the DNA is TGTGCCAGCAGCCGGGACAGATATAATTCACCCCTCCACTTT.

The CDR3 sequence is CASSKDRGKNQPQHF. In DNA form, the CDR3 reads TGTGCCAGCAGCAAGGACAGGGGAAAAAATCAGCCCCAGCATTTT. The V call is TRBV7-2, the J call TRBJ1-5; 9 nucleotides match TRBD1. V lost 5 bases to trimming and J lost 4 bases; unmatched junction nucleotides: 6. Germline CDR1 reads SGHTA; CDR2 reads FQGNSA. This CDR3 has 15 amino acids.

V usage is TRBV5-1 and J usage is TRBJ2-2; TRBD2 matches 12 bases. CDR3 size: 16 residues. The germline V gene has CDR1 SGHRS and CDR2 YFSETQ. Trimming at V came to 0 bases and at J to 7 bases, leaving 4 bases not matched to a gene. The CDR3 loop is CASSLGLAGAHGELFF. In DNA, the CDR3 is TGCGCCAGCAGCTTGGGACTAGCGGGAGCTCACGGGGAGCTGTTTTTT.

This clonotype was picked up a small number of times. V is TRBV27 and J is TRBJ1-1; D is perhaps TRBD1 (6 bases). In germline, CDR1 is MNHEY, CDR2 SMNVEV (reference sequence). This CDR3 comprises 13 residues. V lost 4 bases and J 7 bases, leaving 13 bases between the germline ends. The CDR3 here is CASSSLGQFEAFF. The CDR3 DNA reads as TGTGCCAGCAGTTCCCTCGGACAGTTTGAAGCTTTCTTT.

This chain connects TRBV7-2 to TRBJ1-2; TRBD1 agrees at 8 bases. CDR1 is SGHTA, CDR2 FQGNSA, per germline. This CDR3 has 15 residues. Trimming cost V 3 bases and J 7 bases; bases outside gene matches: 10. Here the CDR3 reads CASSFYLQGAGGYTF. As DNA, the CDR3 is TGTGCCAGCAGCTTCTACTTGCAGGGGGCGGGTGGCTACACCTTC.